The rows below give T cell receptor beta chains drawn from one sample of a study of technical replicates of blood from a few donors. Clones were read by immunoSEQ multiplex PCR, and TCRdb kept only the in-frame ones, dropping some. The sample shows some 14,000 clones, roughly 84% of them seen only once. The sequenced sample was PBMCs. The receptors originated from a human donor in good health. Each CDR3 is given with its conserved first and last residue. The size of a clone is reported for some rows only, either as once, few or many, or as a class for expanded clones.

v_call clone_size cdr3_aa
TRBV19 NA CASPDRAEEPGANVLTF
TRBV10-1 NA CASSESQAPEAFF
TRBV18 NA CASSQGTSGSQDTQYF
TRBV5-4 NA CASSLGGTSGTLEQFF
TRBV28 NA CASSFSGEAFF
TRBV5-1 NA CASSPSTSAFLTKNIQYF
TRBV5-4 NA CASSFPLAGGGTGELFF
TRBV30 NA CAWGATNEKLFF
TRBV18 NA CASSPPSEVEQYF
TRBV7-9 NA CASSGRSGANTEAFF
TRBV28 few CASSLWGGGRRINEQFF
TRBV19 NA CASSNRAGANVLTF
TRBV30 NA CAWSVQGDQPQHF
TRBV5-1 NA CASISSSGRSNEQFF
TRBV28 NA CASSSQGTDLNYGYTF
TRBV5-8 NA CASSSTGGSYGYTF
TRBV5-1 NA CASTASGGYNEQFF
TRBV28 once CASSTSGRAGETQYF
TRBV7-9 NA CASSPPVGQGAEETQYF
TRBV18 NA CASSPRQGGNTEAFF
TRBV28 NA CASSSGGAFGEKLFF
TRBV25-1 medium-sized CASSEYSTGELFF
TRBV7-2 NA CASSLSGRRIDEQFF
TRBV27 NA CASSPAGGIRFF
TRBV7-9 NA CASRLTSDEQFF
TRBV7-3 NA CASSPSMSASYNEQFF
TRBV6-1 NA CASSFRVNTGELFF
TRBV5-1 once CASSQKETQYF
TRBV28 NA CASSSGTGFEQYF
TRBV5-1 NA CASSRTGFGAEAFF
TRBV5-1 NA CASRTGVDYEQYF
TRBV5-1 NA CASSAQGARTGELFF
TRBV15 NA CATSRDLTSGANTDTQYF
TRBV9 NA CASSAQGSTDTQYF
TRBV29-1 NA CSGTGLAASTDTQYF
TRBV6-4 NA CASSATGTGGNGYTF
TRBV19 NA CASSIEPDYTSNQPQHF
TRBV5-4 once CASSRGGTRLRGEDTQYF
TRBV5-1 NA CASRGTSGSSYNEQFF
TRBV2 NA CASTQRPGQGANEQFF
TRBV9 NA CASSPGGGGTYEQYF
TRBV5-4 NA CASSFDRVFGYTF
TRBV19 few CASGRREGTEAFF
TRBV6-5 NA CASSPQGQGTYEQYF
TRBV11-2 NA CASSLGLAIPADTQYF
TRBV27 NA CASRGGVGYNEQFF